This TCR beta chain was documented in a study of T cells in tumors after PD-1 blockade. Study-level information: Daily vismodegib 150 mg continued in a subset of anti-PD-1-treated patients.

The CDR3 contains 16 residues. Looked up from germline, CDR1 is SGHRS and CDR2 is YFSETQ. V was pared by 0 bases and J by 2 bases, with 7 bases of the junction left unmatched. Assay: immunoSEQ multiplex PCR; the TCRdb copy retains only in-frame clones and omits some. Of 20,000 to 25,000 clones in the sample, approximately 78% were seen once. The TCR originated in a human donor with basal cell carcinoma. The chain uses TRBV5-1 and TRBJ1-1; 7 positions agree with TRBD1. This specimen was PBMCs, taken before anti-PD-1 treatment. CDR3 protein: CASSLDLGQLNTEAFF. The CDR3 bases are TGCGCCAGCAGCTTGGACCTGGGACAGCTAAACACTGAAGCTTTCTTT.